These 27 T cell receptor beta chains originate from one sample sequenced in a study of OX40 agonist ivuxolimab in advanced cancers. Sequenced by immunoSEQ multiplex PCR; TCRdb stores in-frame clones only, minus some. Of around 80,000 clones in the sample, roughly 80% are singletons; the top ten hold less than 3%. The specimen comprised CD4+ or CD8+ T cells sorted from blood, sampled in a trial of the OX40 agonist ivuxolimab. These receptors were taken from an adult with an advanced solid tumor such as melanoma, head and neck, liver or kidney cancer.

A few counts support this clone. The chain carries TRBV11-3 and TRBJ1-1, with 10 positions matching TRBD1. Trimming took 4 bases from V and 4 from J; bases not matched to a gene: 0. This CDR3 is built from 13 residues. Germline V gives CDR1 SGHNT, CDR2 YENEEA. The CDR3 DNA reads TGTGCCAGCAGCTGGGACAGGGGCACTGAAGCTTTCTTT. Encoded protein: CASSWDRGTEAFF.

The genes are TRBV18 and TRBJ2-2, with D perhaps matching TRBD1 (5 bases). CDR3 size: 16 residues. V was pared by 6 bases and J by 1 base, with 15 bases between. Germline V lookup: CDR1 KGHSH, CDR2 LQKENI. The CDR3 DNA follows: TGTGCCAGCTCCCCGGCCCAGGGTGTGAACACCGGGGAGCTGTTTTTT. This sequence encodes CASSPAQGVNTGELFF.

The gene calls are TRBV9 and TRBJ1-5, with 7 bases identical to TRBD1. The ends lost 0 bases at V and 2 bases at J; junction bases unmatched: 2. The length of the CDR3 is 15 residues. The V gene's germline CDR1 is SGDLS and CDR2 YYNGEE. The DNA of the CDR3 is TGTGCCAGCAGCGTAGGGCAGGGGGGCAATCAGCCCCAGCATTTT. This sequence encodes CASSVGQGGNQPQHF.

The chain employs TRBV19 and TRBJ2-1; a weak D match, TRBD1 (6 bases). The CDR3 consists of 16 residues. Germline lookup yields CDR1 LNHDA and CDR2 SQIVND (reference sequence). V lost 6 bases and J 2 bases, leaving 17 bases between the germline ends. The CDR3 loop reads CASRPQGNVPYNEQFF. Written as DNA, the CDR3 is TGTGCCAGTAGACCACAGGGTAATGTTCCCTACAATGAGCAGTTCTTC.

The V and J genes are TRBV18 and TRBJ2-7; D is unresolved. The CDR3 has 11 amino acids. Germline lookup yields CDR1 KGHSH and CDR2 LQKENI. The V end was cut by 3 bases, the J end by 5 bases, with 5 bases between. CDR3 protein: CASSPGHEQYF. CDR3 nucleotide sequence: TGTGCCAGCTCACCTGGGCACGAGCAGTACTTC.

This clone was observed a few times. V and J are TRBV6-5 and TRBJ1-6; D is possibly TRBD1 (5 bases). V lost 4 bases and J lost 8, with 12 bases in between. Germline V gene sequence: CDR1 MNHEY, CDR2 SVGAGI. The CDR3 runs to 14 residues. The CDR3 DNA reads as TGTGCCAGCAGTTTGGGACTGGCGGATTCACCCCTCCACTTT. It specifies CASSLGLADSPLHF.

The chain employs TRBV19 and TRBJ2-7, with TRBD2 as a possible D gene (6 bases). This CDR3 has 13 amino acids. V was pared by 2 bases and J by 6 bases, with 11 bases between. Germline V gene data show CDR1 as LNHDA and CDR2 as SQIVND (reference sequence). The DNA of the CDR3 is TGTGCCAGTAGTATAACCGGGACTTCCGAGCAGTACTTC. It encodes CASSITGTSEQYF.

The genes are TRBV12-1 and TRBJ2-2; no check of the table's D call, TRBD1, against the DNA was made. TRBV12-1 is described as a pseudogene. This CDR3 has 14 residues. CDR3 bases: TGTGCCAGCAGCTCCGGACAGGGGTTCGGGGAGCTGTTTTTT. This gives the protein CASSSGQGFGELFF.

V usage is TRBV7-2 and J usage is TRBJ2-3; D is unclear. The CDR3 sequence is 13 residues long. Germline-derived CDR1 and CDR2 are SGHTA and FQGNSA. V shed 2 bases and J shed 4 bases, with 7 bases lying between them. Here the CDR3 DNA reads TGTGCCAGCAGCTTAAATGAGGCAGATACGCAGTATTTT. This codes for CASSLNEADTQYF.

The chain employs TRBV11-2 and TRBJ2-3; 7 bases are shared with TRBD2. The CDR3 has 15 residues. V dropped 4 bases and J dropped 1; count of bases not matched to a gene: 5. Germline-derived CDR1 and CDR2 are SGHAT and FQNNGV. The CDR3 nucleotides read TGTGCCAGCAGCTGGAGGGGAGGGGGCACAGATACGCAGTATTTT. This codes for CASSWRGGGTDTQYF. The full variable domain, in which reference TRBV11-2 and TRBJ2-3 provide the parts outside the CDR3, is EAGVAQSPRYKIIEKRQSVAFWCNPISGHATLYWYQQILGQGPKLLIQFQNNGVVDDSQLPKDRFSAERLKGVDSTLKIQPAKLEDSAVYLCASSWRGGGTDTQYFGPGTRLTVL.

The chain combines TRBV2 with TRBJ1-5; D unresolved. Germline lookup yields CDR1 SNHLY and CDR2 FYNNEI. V was shortened by 6 bases and J by 1 base, with 10 bases between the two germline ends. The CDR3 is 14 residues long. The CDR3 DNA reads as TGTGCCAGCAGGTTAGAGATCAGCAATCAGCCCCAGCATTTT. Amino acid sequence: CASRLEISNQPQHF.

The sample holds a few counts of this clone. The chain recombines TRBV7-9 with TRBJ1-6; 7 bases agree with TRBD1. Losses at the gene ends were 3 bases for V and 6 bases for J; bases not matched to a gene: 2. This CDR3 contains 14 residues. Germline V gives CDR1 SEHNR, CDR2 FQNEAQ (reference sequence). Written as DNA, the CDR3 is TGTGCCAGCAGCTTTGGACAGGTTAATTCACCCCTCCACTTT. This sequence encodes CASSFGQVNSPLHF.

The chain couples TRBV11-2 to TRBJ1-6, with no clear D. The CDR3 totals 14 residues. Germline values: CDR1 SGHAT, CDR2 FQNNGV. Trimming took 1 base from V and 10 from J, leaving 11 bases between them. In DNA, the CDR3 is TGTGCCAGCAGCTTAGCGGAGGCTCAATCACCCCTCCACTTT. Its translation: CASSLAEAQSPLHF.

The rearrangement uses TRBV28 and TRBJ2-2, with D tentatively TRBD2 (5 bases). The V gene lost 3 bases and the J gene lost 5 bases, with 13 bases spanning the gap. CDR3 length equals 15 residues. Per germline, CDR1 MDHEN and CDR2 SYDVKM. This CDR3 reads CASSFHRTGTGELFF. As DNA, the CDR3 is TGTGCCAGCAGTTTCCACCGGACGGGAACCGGGGAGCTGTTTTTT.

The V and J genes are TRBV6-5 and TRBJ2-1, with 7 positions matching TRBD1. Unmatched junction bases numbered 0, after V lost 0 bases and J lost 1 base. This CDR3 region has 15 residues. Germline V CDR1 and CDR2: MNHEY, SVGAGI. CDR3 DNA: TGTGCCAGCAGTTACTCGGGACAGTCCTACAATGAGCAGTTCTTC. This sequence encodes CASSYSGQSYNEQFF.

This clone was detected once. The chain couples TRBV28 to TRBJ2-3, with a tentative D call TRBD1 (6 bases). CDR1 is MDHEN, CDR2 SYDVKM, per germline. The CDR3 covers 14 residues. Trimming took off 4 bases at V and 0 bases at J, with 8 bases between the two ends. CDR3 sequence: CASSSGQSTDTQYF. In DNA form, the CDR3 reads TGTGCCAGCAGTTCCGGACAGAGCACAGATACGCAGTATTTT. Variable domain in full (rest from reference TRBV28 and TRBJ2-3): DVKVTQSSRYLVKRTGEKVFLECVQDMDHENMFWYRQDPGLGLRLIYFSYDVKMKEKGDIPEGYSVSREKKERFSLILESASTNQTSMYLCASSSGQSTDTQYFGPGTRLTVL.

The table lists this clone with a count of one. V usage is TRBV7-3 and J usage is TRBJ2-3; TRBD2 matches 14 bases. Germline V CDR1 and CDR2: SGHTA, FQGTGA. The J segment lost 0 bases and the V segment lost 5 bases, leaving 4 bases of the junction unmatched. The CDR3 loop spans 17 amino acids. This CDR3 reads CASSPGTSGGSTDTQYF. CDR3 sequence (DNA): TGTGCCAGCAGCCCGGGGACTAGCGGGGGTAGCACAGATACGCAGTATTTT.

In this sample, this clone turned up once. This chain uses TRBV9 with TRBJ2-3; tentatively, D is TRBD2 (5 bases). V was trimmed by 3 bases and J by 3 bases, leaving 14 bases between them. Germline lookup yields CDR1 SGDLS and CDR2 YYNGEE. The CDR3 contains 15 residues. CDR3 sequence reads: CASSASPRLTDTQYF. The CDR3 DNA reads as TGTGCCAGCAGCGCTAGCCCGAGGTTGACAGATACGCAGTATTTT.

The chain is built from TRBV6-7 and TRBJ2-3, with D possibly TRBD1 on 6 matching bases. TRBV6-7 is noted as an ORF with a role that remains uncertain. The CDR3 runs 16 residues. V lost 6 bases and J 2 bases, leaving 18 bases between the germline ends. The CDR3 bases are TGTGCCAGCAGCCCCCGCAGGGGTCGGGTCACAGATACGCAGTATTTT. Translation gives CASSPRRGRVTDTQYF.

The chain has TRBV7-9 and TRBJ2-1; the match to TRBD1 covers 11 bases. V lost 2 bases, J lost 7 bases, and 10 bases stayed unmatched. The length of the CDR3 is 17 residues. Germline CDR1 is SEHNR and CDR2 is FQNEAQ (reference sequence). CDR3 DNA: TGTGCCAGCAGCTTAATCCGAGGACAGGGGGCGGGTAATGAGCAGTTCTTC. Protein sequence: CASSLIRGQGAGNEQFF.

As regards this clone: A read error may account for a junction end that differs from germline. This sequence joins TRBV5-1 and TRBJ2-3; 9 bases are a match to TRBD1. The CDR3 spans 13 residues. Germline V lookup: CDR1 SGHRS, CDR2 YFSETQ. The CDR3 sequence is CASSPRTGDGVGF. CDR3 sequence (DNA): TGCGCCAGCAGCCCCCGGACAGGGGACGGGGTGGGTTTT.

V is TRBV7-9 and J is TRBJ1-4; 10 nucleotides line up with TRBD1. V lost 5 bases, J lost 1 base, and 10 bases stayed unmatched. This CDR3 is built from 18 residues. The germline gives CDR1 SEHNR, CDR2 FQNEAQ (reference sequence). CDR3 sequence reads: CASSDAGTGAVTNEKLFF. The CDR3 nucleotides are TGTGCCAGCAGCGACGCCGGGACAGGGGCTGTAACTAATGAAAAACTGTTTTTT. The full variable domain, rest sourced from reference TRBV7-9 and TRBJ1-4, is DTGVSQNPRHKITKRGQNVTFRCDPISEHNRLYWYRQTLGQGPEFLTYFQNEAQLEKSRLLSDRFSAERPKGSFSTLEIQRTEQGDSAMYLCASSDAGTGAVTNEKLFFGSGTQLSVL.

The chain couples TRBV6-4 to TRBJ2-1, with 7 bases identical to TRBD1. The CDR3 is made up of 18 amino acids. Trimming cost V 8 bases and J 0 bases; bases outside gene matches: 16. The germline CDR1 and CDR2 sequences are MRHNA and SNTAGT. The CDR3 is CASRTGQGVRNSYNEQFF. As DNA, the CDR3 is TGTGCCAGCCGGACCGGGCAGGGGGTCCGAAACTCCTACAATGAGCAGTTCTTC.

V is TRBV5-4 and J is TRBJ2-2; tentatively, D is TRBD1 (5 bases). Trimming took 1 base from V and 5 from J, leaving 9 bases between them. In germline, CDR1 is SGHNT, CDR2 YYREEE (reference sequence). CDR3 length equals 14 residues. The CDR3 spells CASSLSRATGELFF. The CDR3 DNA reads TGTGCCAGCAGCTTGTCCAGGGCTACCGGGGAGCTGTTTTTT.

The chain recombines TRBV29-1 with TRBJ1-4; perhaps TRBD1 as D (6 bases). The CDR3 sequence is 12 residues long. V gave up 5 bases and J gave up 4 bases, with 8 bases separating them. Germline-derived CDR1 and CDR2 are SQVTM and ANQGSEA. CDR3 sequence: CSVLGGNEKLFF. For the CDR3, the DNA is TGCAGCGTTCTAGGGGGTAATGAAAAACTGTTTTTT.

V gene TRBV5-1 combines with J gene TRBJ2-7; the D gene is possibly TRBD1 (6 bases). Trimming removed 0 bases from V and 6 bases from J, with 10 bases in between. This CDR3 contains 13 residues. Germline V lookup: CDR1 SGHRS, CDR2 YFSETQ. CDR3 DNA sequence: TGCGCCAGCAGCTTGGACAGGGTGGGCGAGCAGTACTTC. This sequence encodes CASSLDRVGEQYF.

The chain employs TRBV28 and TRBJ2-2; 9 bases align to TRBD2. Germline V gene lookup returns CDR1 MDHEN and CDR2 SYDVKM. V lost 8 bases, J lost 2 bases, and 9 bases stayed unmatched. This CDR3 is 16 amino acids long. The CDR3 loop reads CASGRSGGINTGELFF. DNA for the CDR3: TGTGCCAGCGGTCGTAGCGGGGGTATTAACACCGGGGAGCTGTTTTTT.